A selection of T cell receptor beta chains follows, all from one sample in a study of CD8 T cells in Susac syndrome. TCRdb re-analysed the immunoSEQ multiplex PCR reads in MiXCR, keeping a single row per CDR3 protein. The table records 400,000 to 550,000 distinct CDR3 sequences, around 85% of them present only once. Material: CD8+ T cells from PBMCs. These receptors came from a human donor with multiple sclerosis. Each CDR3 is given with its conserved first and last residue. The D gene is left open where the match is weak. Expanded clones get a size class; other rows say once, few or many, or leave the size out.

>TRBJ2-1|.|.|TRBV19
TGTGCCAGTAGTATTGTAAAGAATGAGCAGTTCTTC
CASSIVKNEQFF
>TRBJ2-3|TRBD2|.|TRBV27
TGTGCCAGCAGTTCGACTAGCGGGGGGGAGAGGACAGATACGCAGTATTTT
CASSSTSGGERTDTQYF
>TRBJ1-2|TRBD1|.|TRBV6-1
TGTGCCAGCAGTCCCACTCAGGGGGCCGGACACTATGGCTACACCTTC
CASSPTQGAGHYGYTF
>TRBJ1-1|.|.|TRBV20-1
TGCAGTGCTAGAGTTTTAACGAACTCGCCGGGGGCTTTCTTT
CSARVLTNSPGAFF
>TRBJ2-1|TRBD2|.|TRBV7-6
TGTGCCAGCAGCTTCGGAGCGGGGACCTACAATGAGCAGTTCTTC
CASSFGAGTYNEQFF
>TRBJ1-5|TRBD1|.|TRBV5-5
TGTGCCAGCAGCGGGGGACAGCTCTTCAATCAGCCCCAGCATTTT
CASSGGQLFNQPQHF
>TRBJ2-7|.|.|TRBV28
TGTGCCAGCAGTTTATATTCAGAGAGCTCCTACGAGCAGTACTTC
CASSLYSESSYEQYF
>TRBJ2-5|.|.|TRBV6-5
TGTGCCAGCAGTTACGGGAACGGGGAGACCCAGTACTTC
CASSYGNGETQYF
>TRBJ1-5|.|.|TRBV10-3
TGTGCCATCAGTGACATGGCAGATAGCAATCAGCCCCAGCATTTT
CAISDMADSNQPQHF
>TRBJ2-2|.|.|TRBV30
TGTGCCTGGAGTGGGGACACCGGGGAGCTGTTTTTT
CAWSGDTGELFF
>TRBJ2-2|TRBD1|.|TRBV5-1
TGCGCCAGCAGCTTTCCCCAACCGGGACAGGGGGCGATCGGGGAGCTGTTTTTT
CASSFPQPGQGAIGELFF
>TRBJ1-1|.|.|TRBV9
TGTGCCAGCAGCGTAGAAGCGGAAAACACTGAAGCTTTCTTT
CASSVEAENTEAFF
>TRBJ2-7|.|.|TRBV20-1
TGCAGTGCTACAGGCCGGGACTCGATACCCTACGAGCAGTACTTC
CSATGRDSIPYEQYF
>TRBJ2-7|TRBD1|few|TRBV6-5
TGTGCCAGCAGTTACAAACAGGGGGCGGGCGAGCAGTACTTC
CASSYKQGAGEQYF
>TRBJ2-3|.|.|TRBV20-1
TGCAGTGCCCCAGTTGCTAATACGCAGTATTTT
CSAPVANTQYF
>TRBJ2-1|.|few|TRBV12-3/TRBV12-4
TGTGCCACCTCCCGGGTGGGCGATGAGCAGTTCTTC
CATSRVGDEQFF
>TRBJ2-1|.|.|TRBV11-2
TGTGCCAGCAGCTTCGGACGGGACGGGAGATACAATGAGCAGTTCTTC
CASSFGRDGRYNEQFF
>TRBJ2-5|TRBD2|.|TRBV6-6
TGTGCCAGCAGGTCCGGGACTAGCTCGATAGTGGAGACCCAGTACTTC
CASRSGTSSIVETQYF
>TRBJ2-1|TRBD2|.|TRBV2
TGTGCCAGCAGTCACCCTAGCGGGAGAGTATTAAATGAGCAGTTCTTC
CASSHPSGRVLNEQFF
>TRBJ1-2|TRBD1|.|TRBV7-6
TGTGCCAGCAGCTTGGACCCCGAACAGGGGGCGGTCTATGGCTACACCTTC
CASSLDPEQGAVYGYTF
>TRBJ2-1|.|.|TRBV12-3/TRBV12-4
TGTGCCAGCAGTTTTGGGGCAGGGTCTGACTACAATGAGCAGTTCTTC
CASSFGAGSDYNEQFF
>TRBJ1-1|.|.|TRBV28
TGTGCCAGCAGTTCCTCGGCGGGCGGGAACACTGAAGCTTTCTTT
CASSSSAGGNTEAFF
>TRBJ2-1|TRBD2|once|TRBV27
TGTGCCAGCAGTTCTAGCGGGGCCTGGGATGAGCAGTTCTTC
CASSSSGAWDEQFF
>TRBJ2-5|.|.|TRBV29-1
TGCAGCGTTCGGTCTCAAGAGACCCAGTACTTC
CSVRSQETQYF
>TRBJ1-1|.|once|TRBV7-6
TGTGCCAGCAGCTCCCTCCAGGGCGCCATGAACACTGAAGCTTTCTTT
CASSSLQGAMNTEAFF
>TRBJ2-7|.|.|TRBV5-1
TGCGCCAGCAGCTTGGAACCAGGCAGGTTCTACGAGCAGTACTTC
CASSLEPGRFYEQYF
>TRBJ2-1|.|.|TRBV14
TGTGCCAGCAGCCGGTTGGAGGGTTCGTATGAGCAGTTCTTC
CASSRLEGSYEQFF
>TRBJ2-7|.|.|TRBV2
TGTGCCAGCAGTGAAGCGGTTTCGGCCTACGAGCAGTACTTC
CASSEAVSAYEQYF
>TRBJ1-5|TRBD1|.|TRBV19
TGTGCCAGTAGCCCGGACAGGGAGAGCAATCAGCCCCAGCATTTT
CASSPDRESNQPQHF
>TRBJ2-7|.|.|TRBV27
TGTGCCAGCAGTTTAGGGCAGTACACCTACGAGCAGTACTTC
CASSLGQYTYEQYF
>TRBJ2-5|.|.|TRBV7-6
TGTGCCAGCAGTGGGGGGGCCTACCAAGAGACCCAGTACTTC
CASSGGAYQETQYF
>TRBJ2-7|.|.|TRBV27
TGTGCCAGCAGTTTCCGGACTAACATCTACGAGCAGTACTTC
CASSFRTNIYEQYF
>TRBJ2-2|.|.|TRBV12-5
TGTGCTAGTGGTTTCAGCGCCGGGGGAACGGCCACCGGGGAGCTGTTTTTT
CASGFSAGGTATGELFF
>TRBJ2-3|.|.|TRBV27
TGTGCCAGCAGTTTGGGGGGACAACTAGATACGCAGTATTTT
CASSLGGQLDTQYF
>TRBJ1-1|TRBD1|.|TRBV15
TGTGCCACCAGCGGGACAGGATCGGCTGAAGCTTTCTTT
CATSGTGSAEAFF
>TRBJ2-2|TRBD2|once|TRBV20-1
TGCAGTGCGAGAGCGGGAGGGCTAGAGAGCGGGGAGCTGTTTTTT
CSARAGGLESGELFF
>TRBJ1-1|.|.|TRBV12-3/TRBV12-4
TGTGCCAGCAGTATCCGGACAACTGAAGCTTTCTTT
CASSIRTTEAFF
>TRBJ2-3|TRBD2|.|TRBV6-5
TGTGCCAGCAGTTACTTGACTAGCGGGGGGCCGACTCCCTTCACAGATACGCAGTATTTT
CASSYLTSGGPTPFTDTQYF
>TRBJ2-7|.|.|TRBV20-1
TGCAGTGCTAGGGGCCTTCAGATTGACTACGAGCAGTACTTC
CSARGLQIDYEQYF
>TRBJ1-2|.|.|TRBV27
TGTGCCAGCAGTTTTACATCTTTAGGCGGCTACACCTTC
CASSFTSLGGYTF
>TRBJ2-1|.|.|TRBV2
TGTGCCAGCAGTGAAGGACAGGAGGGGTTCCAGTTCTTC
CASSEGQEGFQFF
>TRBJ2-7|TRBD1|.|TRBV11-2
TGTGCCAGCAGCACATCTACAGGGGGGAACTCCTACGAGCAGTACTTC
CASSTSTGGNSYEQYF
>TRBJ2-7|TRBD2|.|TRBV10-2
TGCGCCAGCAGTGAGTCAGGCGGGAGGGACTACGAGCAGTACTTC
CASSESGGRDYEQYF
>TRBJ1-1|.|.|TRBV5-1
TGCGCCAGCAGCTTCTTACAGGGCGGGAGGGATAACACTGAAGCTTTCTTT
CASSFLQGGRDNTEAFF
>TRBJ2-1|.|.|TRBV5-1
TGCGCCAGCAGCATAGGGGGTCCAGCGAAGAATGAGCAGTTCTTC
CASSIGGPAKNEQFF
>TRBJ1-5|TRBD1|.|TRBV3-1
TGTGCCAGCAGCGAAGGGACAGATTCTTTTTATAGCAATCAGCCCCAGCATTTT
CASSEGTDSFYSNQPQHF
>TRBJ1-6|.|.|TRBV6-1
TGTGCCAGCAGGGAACACGAGAATTCACCCCTCCACTTT
CASREHENSPLHF
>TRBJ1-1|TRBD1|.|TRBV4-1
TGCGCCAGCAGCCATCCAGGACAGGGGATAGAAGCTTTCTTT
CASSHPGQGIEAFF
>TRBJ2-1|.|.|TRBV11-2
TGTGCCAGCAGTGGGGGGGCCGAGCAGTTCTTC
CASSGGAEQFF
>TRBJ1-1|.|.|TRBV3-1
TGTGCCAGCATAGGCCCGGGAGGTGAGGGCACTGAAGCTTTCTTT
CASIGPGGEGTEAFF
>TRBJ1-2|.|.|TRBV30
TGTGCCTGGAGTGAAGTGGGGCCCTATGGCTACACCTTC
CAWSEVGPYGYTF
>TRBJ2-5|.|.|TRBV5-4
TGTGCCAGCAGCATCCGGGGTCTACAAGAGACCCAGTACTTC
CASSIRGLQETQYF
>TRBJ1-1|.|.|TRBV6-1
TGTGCCAGCAGCTCCGGGACCCGGGGGGACACTGAAGCTTTCTTT
CASSSGTRGDTEAFF
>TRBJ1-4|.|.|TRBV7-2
TGTGCCAGCAGCCCTCCCGGAGCCACTGGGGAAAAACTGTTTTTT
CASSPPGATGEKLFF